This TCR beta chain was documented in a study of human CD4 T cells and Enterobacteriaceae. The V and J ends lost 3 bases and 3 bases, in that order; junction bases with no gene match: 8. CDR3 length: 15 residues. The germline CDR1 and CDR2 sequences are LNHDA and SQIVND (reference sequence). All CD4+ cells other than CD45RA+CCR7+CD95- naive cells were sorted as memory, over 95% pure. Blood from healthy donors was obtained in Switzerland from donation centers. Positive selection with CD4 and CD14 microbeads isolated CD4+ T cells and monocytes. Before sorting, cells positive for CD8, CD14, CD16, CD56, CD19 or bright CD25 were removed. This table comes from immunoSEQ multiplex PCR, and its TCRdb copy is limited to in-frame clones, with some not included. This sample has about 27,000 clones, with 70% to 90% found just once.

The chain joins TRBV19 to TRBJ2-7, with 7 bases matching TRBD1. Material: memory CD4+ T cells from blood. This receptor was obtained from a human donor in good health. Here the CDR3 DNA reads TGTGCCAGTAGTATCCCCAGGGGGAAAAGCTACGAGCAGTACTTC. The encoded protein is CASSIPRGKSYEQYF.